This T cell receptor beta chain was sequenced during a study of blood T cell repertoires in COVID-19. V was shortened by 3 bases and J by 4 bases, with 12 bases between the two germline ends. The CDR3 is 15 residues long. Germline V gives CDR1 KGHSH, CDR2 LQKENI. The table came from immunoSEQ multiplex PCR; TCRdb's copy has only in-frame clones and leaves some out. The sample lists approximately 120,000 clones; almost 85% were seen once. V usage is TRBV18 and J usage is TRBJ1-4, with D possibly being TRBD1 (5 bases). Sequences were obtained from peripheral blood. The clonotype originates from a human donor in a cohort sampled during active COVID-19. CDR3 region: CASSPRDSDNEKLFF. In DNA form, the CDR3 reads TGTGCCAGCTCACCCCGGGACTCAGATAATGAAAAACTGTTTTTT.